The rows below give T cell receptor beta chains drawn from one sample of a study of cytomegalovirus exposure and HLA in healthy donors. TCRdb keeps only in-frame clones here, not all; method: immunoSEQ multiplex PCR. The sample contains around 190,000 clones, around 77% of which appear only once. What was sequenced was PBMCs. The source is a woman aged 18-30 years in good health and CMV-seronegative. Both conserved end residues are part of each CDR3. Each record gives: J gene, clone size, V gene, D gene, CDR3 protein, CDR3 DNA. D genes are given only for firm matches. Rows may omit the clone size; those that give it use once, few, many or a size class.

J gene: TRBJ1-1
clone size: NA
V gene: TRBV6-1
D gene: NA
CDR3 protein: CASLALIYTEAFF
CDR3 DNA: TGTGCCAGCCTGGCCCTTATTTACACTGAAGCTTTCTTT

J gene: TRBJ2-7
clone size: NA
V gene: TRBV21-1
D gene: NA
CDR3 protein: CASSEYRDRSSYEQYF
CDR3 DNA: TGTGCCAGCAGCGAATACCGGGACAGGTCGTCCTACGAGCAGTACTTC

J gene: TRBJ2-3
clone size: NA
V gene: TRBV20-1
D gene: NA
CDR3 protein: CSARTADTQYF
CDR3 DNA: TGCAGTGCTCGGACAGCAGATACGCAGTATTTT

J gene: TRBJ2-3
clone size: NA
V gene: TRBV4-1
D gene: TRBD1
CDR3 protein: CASRNRGTSTDTQYF
CDR3 DNA: TGCGCCAGCAGGAACAGGGGGACGAGCACAGATACGCAGTATTTT

J gene: TRBJ2-3
clone size: NA
V gene: TRBV7-2
D gene: TRBD2
CDR3 protein: CASSPYRLADGTDTQYF
CDR3 DNA: TGTGCCAGCAGCCCCTATCGACTAGCGGATGGAACAGATACGCAGTATTTT

J gene: TRBJ2-3
clone size: few
V gene: TRBV5-8
D gene: TRBD1
CDR3 protein: CASSPQLTGLTDTQYF
CDR3 DNA: TGTGCCAGCAGCCCCCAGTTGACAGGGCTAACAGATACGCAGTATTTT

J gene: TRBJ2-7
clone size: NA
V gene: TRBV4-2
D gene: NA
CDR3 protein: CASSQEENRPYEQYF
CDR3 DNA: TGTGCCAGCAGCCAAGAGGAAAACAGGCCCTACGAGCAGTACTTC

J gene: TRBJ2-1
clone size: NA
V gene: TRBV5-1
D gene: NA
CDR3 protein: CASSLGRSSYNEQFF
CDR3 DNA: TGCGCCAGCAGCTTGGGTCGTAGCTCCTACAATGAGCAGTTCTTC

J gene: TRBJ2-7
clone size: few
V gene: TRBV6-6
D gene: TRBD1
CDR3 protein: CASSYGHRQGLDEQYF
CDR3 DNA: TGTGCCAGCAGTTACGGACATCGACAGGGGCTCGACGAGCAGTACTTC

J gene: TRBJ2-3
clone size: few
V gene: TRBV27
D gene: TRBD1
CDR3 protein: CASSFLQGTDTQYF
CDR3 DNA: TGTGCCAGCAGTTTTTTACAGGGGACAGATACGCAGTATTTT

J gene: TRBJ2-7
clone size: NA
V gene: TRBV7-3
D gene: NA
CDR3 protein: CASSRGSADEQYF
CDR3 DNA: TGTGCCAGCAGCCGGGGGTCCGCGGACGAGCAGTACTTC

J gene: TRBJ2-1
clone size: NA
V gene: TRBV9
D gene: NA
CDR3 protein: CASSATGHFDNEQFF
CDR3 DNA: TGTGCCAGCAGCGCTACGGGACATTTTGACAATGAGCAGTTCTTC

J gene: TRBJ1-1
clone size: NA
V gene: TRBV27
D gene: TRBD1
CDR3 protein: CASSSDRGFMNTEAFF
CDR3 DNA: TGTGCCAGCAGTTCCGACAGGGGATTCATGAACACTGAAGCTTTCTTT

J gene: TRBJ2-5
clone size: NA
V gene: TRBV14
D gene: TRBD2
CDR3 protein: CASSPELAGGGETQYF
CDR3 DNA: TGTGCCAGCAGTCCCGAGCTAGCGGGAGGAGGAGAGACCCAGTACTTC

J gene: TRBJ1-1
clone size: NA
V gene: TRBV19
D gene: NA
CDR3 protein: CASSFDRGAVTEAFF
CDR3 DNA: TGTGCCAGTAGTTTCGACCGGGGGGCAGTCACTGAAGCTTTCTTT

J gene: TRBJ1-5
clone size: NA
V gene: TRBV6-5
D gene: TRBD1
CDR3 protein: CASSSQRGQGNQPQHF
CDR3 DNA: TGTGCCAGCAGTTCCCAGAGGGGGCAGGGGAATCAGCCCCAGCATTTT

J gene: TRBJ1-4
clone size: few
V gene: TRBV6-5
D gene: NA
CDR3 protein: CASGREGEKLFF
CDR3 DNA: TGTGCCAGCGGCAGGGAGGGAGAAAAACTGTTTTTT

J gene: TRBJ2-3
clone size: NA
V gene: TRBV6-5
D gene: NA
CDR3 protein: CASSSYLGEDTQYF
CDR3 DNA: TGTGCCAGCAGTTCATACCTAGGGGAAGATACGCAGTATTTT

J gene: TRBJ2-1
clone size: once
V gene: TRBV5-1
D gene: NA
CDR3 protein: CASSGGTDEQFF
CDR3 DNA: TGCGCCAGCAGCGGAGGGACAGATGAGCAGTTCTTC

J gene: TRBJ1-1
clone size: few
V gene: TRBV5-6
D gene: TRBD1
CDR3 protein: CASSGQGNTEAFF
CDR3 DNA: TGTGCCAGCAGCGGACAGGGTAACACTGAAGCTTTCTTT

J gene: TRBJ1-4
clone size: NA
V gene: TRBV5-1
D gene: NA
CDR3 protein: CASSYLGGSTFLATNEKLFF
CDR3 DNA: TGCGCCAGCAGTTATCTAGGGGGTAGTACGTTTCTCGCAACTAATGAAAAACTGTTTTTT

J gene: TRBJ1-5
clone size: NA
V gene: TRBV28
D gene: NA
CDR3 protein: CASSLSIWGRGNQPQHF
CDR3 DNA: TGTGCCAGCAGTTTAAGTATTTGGGGCAGGGGCAATCAGCCCCAGCATTTT

J gene: TRBJ2-7
clone size: NA
V gene: TRBV25-1
D gene: NA
CDR3 protein: CASSRSYEQYF
CDR3 DNA: TGTGCCAGCAGTCGGTCTTACGAGCAGTACTTC

J gene: TRBJ2-7
clone size: NA
V gene: TRBV2
D gene: NA
CDR3 protein: CASSEDRSVSYEQYF
CDR3 DNA: TGTGCCAGCAGTGAAGATCGTAGCGTCTCCTACGAGCAGTACTTC

J gene: TRBJ1-1
clone size: few
V gene: TRBV6-1
D gene: TRBD1
CDR3 protein: CASSDWGQPNTEAFF
CDR3 DNA: TGTGCCAGCAGTGATTGGGGACAGCCGAACACTGAAGCTTTCTTT

J gene: TRBJ1-3
clone size: NA
V gene: TRBV29-1
D gene: TRBD1
CDR3 protein: CSASGQGVSGNTIYF
CDR3 DNA: TGCAGCGCCTCGGGACAGGGAGTCTCTGGAAACACCATATATTTT

J gene: TRBJ1-6
clone size: NA
V gene: TRBV9
D gene: NA
CDR3 protein: CASSVAGVDNSPLHF
CDR3 DNA: TGTGCCAGCAGCGTAGCGGGAGTCGATAATTCACCCCTCCACTTT

J gene: TRBJ2-7
clone size: once
V gene: TRBV30
D gene: TRBD1
CDR3 protein: CAWNPGTGNYEQYF
CDR3 DNA: TGTGCCTGGAATCCCGGGACAGGAAACTACGAGCAGTACTTC

J gene: TRBJ2-3
clone size: NA
V gene: TRBV2
D gene: NA
CDR3 protein: CASSNADGGTDTQYF
CDR3 DNA: TGTGCCAGCAGTAATGCGGACGGGGGCACAGATACGCAGTATTTT

J gene: TRBJ2-1
clone size: NA
V gene: TRBV28
D gene: TRBD2
CDR3 protein: CASTRGSGVPYNEQFF
CDR3 DNA: TGTGCCAGCACCCGGGGGAGCGGGGTACCCTACAATGAGCAGTTCTTC

J gene: TRBJ2-7
clone size: NA
V gene: TRBV9
D gene: TRBD1
CDR3 protein: CASSPDAGQGPYEQYF
CDR3 DNA: TGTGCCAGCAGCCCAGACGCCGGACAGGGTCCCTACGAGCAGTACTTC